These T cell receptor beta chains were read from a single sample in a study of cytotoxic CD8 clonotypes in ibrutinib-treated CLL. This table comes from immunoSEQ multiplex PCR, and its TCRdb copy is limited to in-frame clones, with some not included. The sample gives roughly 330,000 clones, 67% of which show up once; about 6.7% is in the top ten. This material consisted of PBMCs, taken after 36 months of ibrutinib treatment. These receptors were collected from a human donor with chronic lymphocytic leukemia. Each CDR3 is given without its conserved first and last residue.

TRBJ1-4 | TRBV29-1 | SATGFKAAGEKLF
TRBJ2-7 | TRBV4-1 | ASSQAPRGSYEQY
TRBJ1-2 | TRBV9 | ASSVAPDREGSYGYT
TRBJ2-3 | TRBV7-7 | ASSRGGETDTQY
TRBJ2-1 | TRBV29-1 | SVERTGGNYEQF
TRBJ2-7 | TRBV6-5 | ASSNTGFSSYEQY
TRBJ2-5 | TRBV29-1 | SAGTLGETQY
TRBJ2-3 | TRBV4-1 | ASSRISGGTDTQY
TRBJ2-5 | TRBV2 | ASSSSITQY
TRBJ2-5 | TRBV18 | ASSPVGETQY
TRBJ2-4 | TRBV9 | ASSVAGGLGLAGEVKNIQY
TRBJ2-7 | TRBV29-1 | SVFDRASYEQY
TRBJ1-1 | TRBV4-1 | ASSHLQGRVNTEAF
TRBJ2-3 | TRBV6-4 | ASSDEAGEADTQY
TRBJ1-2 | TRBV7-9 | ASSEGSMGGGGYT
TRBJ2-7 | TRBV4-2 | ASSQGTAAYEQY
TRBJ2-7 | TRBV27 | ASTPLGGVAPYEQY
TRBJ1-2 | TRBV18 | ASSGDRAGGYT
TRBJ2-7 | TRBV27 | ASRSFGYIEQY
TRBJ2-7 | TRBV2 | ASSKDRGSSYEQY
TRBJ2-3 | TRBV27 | ASSLFPAGGGTDTQY
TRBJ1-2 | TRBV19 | ASSAPGTAKYGYT
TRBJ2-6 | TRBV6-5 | ASSYGQISGANVLT
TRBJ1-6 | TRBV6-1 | ASSDDRSGYNSPLH
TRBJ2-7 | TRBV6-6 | ASSYFGVGQY
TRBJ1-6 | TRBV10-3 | AISEQPTGAGSPLH
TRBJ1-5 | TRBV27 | ASSLSTGSLKPQH
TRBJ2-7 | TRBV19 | ASSIHSTGYEQY